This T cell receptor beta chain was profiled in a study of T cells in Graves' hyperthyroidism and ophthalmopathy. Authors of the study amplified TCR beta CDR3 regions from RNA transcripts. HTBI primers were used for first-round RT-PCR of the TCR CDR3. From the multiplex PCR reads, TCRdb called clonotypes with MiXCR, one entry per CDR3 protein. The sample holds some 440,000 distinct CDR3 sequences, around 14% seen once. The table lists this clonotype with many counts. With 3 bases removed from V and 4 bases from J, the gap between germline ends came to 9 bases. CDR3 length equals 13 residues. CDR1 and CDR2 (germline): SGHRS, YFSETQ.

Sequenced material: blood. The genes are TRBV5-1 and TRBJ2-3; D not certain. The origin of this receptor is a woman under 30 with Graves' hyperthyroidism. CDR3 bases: TGCGCCAGCAGCTACTACGGGCCAGATACGCAGTATTTT. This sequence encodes CASSYYGPDTQYF. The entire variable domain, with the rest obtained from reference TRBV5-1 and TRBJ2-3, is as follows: KAGVTQTPRYLIKTRGQQVTLSCSPISGHRSVSWYQQTPGQGLQFLFEYFSETQRNKGNFPGRFSGRQFSNSRSEMNVSTLELGDSALYLCASSYYGPDTQYFGPGTRLTVL.